Shown below are 8 T cell receptor beta chains from a single sample sequenced in a study of T cell responses to AZD1222 COVID-19 vaccine. Assay used: immunoSEQ multiplex PCR; TCRdb lists only in-frame clones, some missing. The table has about 130,000 clones, 92% seen once; the top ten hold less than 2%. The sequenced sample was peripheral blood, obtained on day 0 of AZD1222 vaccination. The receptor source for this set is an adult in good health.

CDR3: CASSLSAGGRYGYTF. As DNA, the CDR3 is TGTGCCAGCAGCTTGTCTGCGGGAGGCCGCTATGGCTACACCTTC. The chain is built from TRBV5-4 and TRBJ1-2, with no clear D. The CDR3 spans 15 residues. Germline CDR1 and CDR2: SGHNT and YYREEE (reference sequence). The V end was cut by 1 base, the J end by 4 bases, with 14 bases between.

This clone was seen a handful of times. The V and J genes are TRBV4-1 and TRBJ2-7; D may be TRBD1 (7 bases). Germline CDR1 MGHRA, CDR2 YSYEKL. The V end was cut by 3 bases, the J end by 0 bases, with 15 bases between. There are 16 residues in the CDR3. CDR3 sequence: CASSQRGTERSYEQYF. CDR3 DNA sequence: TGCGCCAGCAGCCAGCGCGGGACAGAACGCTCCTACGAGCAGTACTTC.

The chain links TRBV11-3 to TRBJ2-7; no firm D call. Germline values: CDR1 SGHNT, CDR2 YENEEA. V lost 3 bases to trimming and J lost 2 bases, with 8 bases between them. This CDR3 spans 13 amino acids. CDR3 nucleotide sequence: TGTGCCAGCAGCTTCCGTCCCGCCTACGAGCAGTACTTC. It encodes CASSFRPAYEQYF.

The V call is TRBV7-3, the J call TRBJ1-1; D ambiguous. V gave up 1 base and J gave up 3 bases, with 6 bases separating them. This CDR3 is built from 13 residues. Germline V gene lookup returns CDR1 SGHTA and CDR2 FQGTGA. Written as DNA, the CDR3 is TGTGCCAGCAGCTTAAAGGTGGACACTGAAGCTTTCTTT. It translates to CASSLKVDTEAFF.

The V and J genes are TRBV7-2 and TRBJ1-4, with D hard to call. This CDR3 is built from 13 residues. Germline CDR1 reads SGHTA; CDR2 reads FQGNSA. Trimming stripped 3 bases from V and 0 bases from J, with 2 bases between. This chain's CDR3 is CASSFATNEKLFF. CDR3 DNA: TGTGCCAGCAGCTTTGCAACTAATGAAAAACTGTTTTTT.

V is TRBV6-5 and J is TRBJ2-5; 7 bases are a match to TRBD1. V shed 0 bases, J shed 5 bases, and the junction held 9 bases outside the gene matches. The CDR3 extends over 16 amino acids. Germline V CDR1 and CDR2: MNHEY, SVGAGI. This CDR3 is CASSYSGQGVRETQYF. In DNA form, the CDR3 reads TGTGCCAGCAGTTACTCGGGCCAGGGGGTTAGGGAGACCCAGTACTTC.

The chain combines TRBV25-1 with TRBJ1-5, with a tentative D call TRBD1 (5 bases). The ends were cut back, 10 bases at V and 0 bases at J, with 25 bases in the middle. The CDR3 is 18 amino acids. Germline assignment: CDR1 MGHDK and CDR2 SYGVNS. The CDR3 spells CATNQSPDLGGSNQPQHF. The CDR3 DNA reads TGTGCCACCAACCAAAGCCCGGACCTCGGGGGTAGCAATCAGCCCCAGCATTTT.

This sequence joins TRBV3-1 (or the pseudogene TRBV3-2) and TRBJ1-4; a weak D match, TRBD1 (5 bases). V was trimmed by 1 base and J by 8 bases, leaving 14 bases between them. The CDR3 totals 15 residues. Looked up from germline, CDR1 is LGHDT and CDR2 is YNNKEL (reference sequence). CDR3 in amino acids: CASSQVTGTWEKLFF. DNA of the CDR3: TGTGCCAGCAGCCAAGTTACAGGAACGTGGGAAAAACTGTTTTTT.